Listed below are T cell receptor beta chains from one sample, sequenced in a study of neurological immune-mediated disorders. TCRdb analysed the 5' RACE reads with MiXCR anew, one entry per CDR3 protein. This table holds about 46,000 distinct CDR3 sequences, around 4.5% found once. Material for sequencing was PBMCs. These receptors originate from a woman in her sixties with multiple sclerosis. Each CDR3 is given with its conserved first and last residue. D genes are given only for firm matches. Some rows have no size entry. The others give once, few or many, or a class for an expanded clone.

clone size: many
J gene: TRBJ1-2
V gene: TRBV12-3/TRBV12-4
D gene: -
CDR3 DNA: TGTGCCAGCAGTTTCCGAGTTAACTATGGCTACACCTTC
CDR3 protein: CASSFRVNYGYTF

clone size: few
J gene: TRBJ2-2
V gene: TRBV7-2
D gene: -
CDR3 DNA: TGTGCCAGCAGCCCCCTGAACTCCGGGGAGCTGTTTTTT
CDR3 protein: CASSPLNSGELFF

clone size: many
J gene: TRBJ1-1
V gene: TRBV14
D gene: TRBD1
CDR3 DNA: TGTGCCAGCAGCCAAGATCTGGGGGCAGGGGGCTACACTGAAGCTTTCTTT
CDR3 protein: CASSQDLGAGGYTEAFF

clone size: many
J gene: TRBJ1-4
V gene: TRBV5-1
D gene: -
CDR3 DNA: TGCGCCAGCAGCTTGGACAGCTCTAATGAAAAACTGTTTTTT
CDR3 protein: CASSLDSSNEKLFF

clone size: medium-sized
J gene: TRBJ2-3
V gene: TRBV5-1
D gene: -
CDR3 DNA: TGCGCCAGCAGCTCCGGGTCTTCCACAGATACGCAGTATTTT
CDR3 protein: CASSSGSSTDTQYF

clone size: few
J gene: TRBJ1-2
V gene: TRBV6-2/TRBV6-3
D gene: TRBD1
CDR3 DNA: TGTGCCAGCAGCTTCGACAGGGTAGATGGCTACACCTTC
CDR3 protein: CASSFDRVDGYTF

clone size: few
J gene: TRBJ1-4
V gene: TRBV20-1
D gene: -
CDR3 DNA: TGCAGTGCTCCGAGTGCAACTAATGAAAAACTGTTTTTT
CDR3 protein: CSAPSATNEKLFF

clone size: -
J gene: TRBJ2-3
V gene: TRBV4-1
D gene: -
CDR3 DNA: TGCGCCAGCAGCCTCTTCCCGGGTGAGGGGTCGGATACGCAGTATTTT
CDR3 protein: CASSLFPGEGSDTQYF

clone size: few
J gene: TRBJ2-5
V gene: TRBV24-1
D gene: -
CDR3 DNA: TGTGCCACCAGTGATCCCCAACCGGACGGCCGGGAGACCCAGTACTTC
CDR3 protein: CATSDPQPDGRETQYF

clone size: many
J gene: TRBJ1-1
V gene: TRBV10-3
D gene: TRBD1
CDR3 DNA: TGTGCCATCAGTAAGGGACAGTTGAACACTGAAGCTTTCTTT
CDR3 protein: CAISKGQLNTEAFF

clone size: -
J gene: TRBJ2-7
V gene: TRBV20-1
D gene: -
CDR3 DNA: TGCAGTGCTAGAGATTCTACCGACTCCTACGAGCAGTACTTC
CDR3 protein: CSARDSTDSYEQYF

clone size: many
J gene: TRBJ1-2
V gene: TRBV2
D gene: -
CDR3 DNA: TGTGCCAGCAGGGGCCAGGGTGCTGGCTACACCTTC
CDR3 protein: CASRGQGAGYTF

clone size: many
J gene: TRBJ1-5
V gene: TRBV3-1
D gene: -
CDR3 DNA: TGTGCCAGCAGCCGACAGGTTGGTCAGCCCCAGAATTTT
CDR3 protein: CASSRQVGQPQNF

clone size: many
J gene: TRBJ2-7
V gene: TRBV20-1
D gene: -
CDR3 DNA: TGCAGTGCTAGAGTGGCGGGGGCGAGGGAGCAGTACTTC
CDR3 protein: CSARVAGAREQYF

clone size: many
J gene: TRBJ2-3
V gene: TRBV10-3
D gene: TRBD2
CDR3 DNA: TGTGCCATCAGTGAGGTGGCTAGCGGGAGGGCCGGGGATACGCAGTATTTT
CDR3 protein: CAISEVASGRAGDTQYF

clone size: many
J gene: TRBJ1-2
V gene: TRBV20-1
D gene: -
CDR3 DNA: TGCAGTGCTAGTGCTCCGGGGTCGGGCTATGGCTACACCTTC
CDR3 protein: CSASAPGSGYGYTF

clone size: many
J gene: TRBJ2-2
V gene: TRBV20-1
D gene: TRBD2
CDR3 DNA: TGCAGTGCTTCCGGACTAGCGGGGACCGGGGAGCTGTTTTTT
CDR3 protein: CSASGLAGTGELFF

clone size: many
J gene: TRBJ1-5
V gene: TRBV7-2
D gene: -
CDR3 DNA: TGTGCCAGCACCCATAGCAATCAGCCCCAGCATTTT
CDR3 protein: CASTHSNQPQHF

clone size: many
J gene: TRBJ2-2
V gene: TRBV7-9
D gene: -
CDR3 DNA: TGTGCCAGCAGCTTAGTTTTCACCGGGGAGCTGTTTTTT
CDR3 protein: CASSLVFTGELFF

clone size: many
J gene: TRBJ2-3
V gene: TRBV6-6
D gene: TRBD2
CDR3 DNA: TGTGCCAGCAGTTACCGCGGGGGGAGATCAGATACGCAGTATTTT
CDR3 protein: CASSYRGGRSDTQYF

clone size: -
J gene: TRBJ1-2
V gene: TRBV29-1
D gene: TRBD1
CDR3 DNA: TGCAGCGTCACTATCCCGGGACAGGGCGCTAACTATGGCTACACCTTC
CDR3 protein: CSVTIPGQGANYGYTF

clone size: many
J gene: TRBJ2-5
V gene: TRBV10-1
D gene: -
CDR3 DNA: TGCGCCAGCAGTGAGTCGTCGGGGGAGACCCAGTACTTC
CDR3 protein: CASSESSGETQYF

clone size: many
J gene: TRBJ1-1
V gene: TRBV3-1
D gene: -
CDR3 DNA: TGTGCCAGCAGCCAAGAAGGGCAGGTCTCTGAAGCTTTCTTT
CDR3 protein: CASSQEGQVSEAFF

clone size: -
J gene: TRBJ2-7
V gene: TRBV18
D gene: -
CDR3 DNA: TGTGCCAGCTCACCACGGGGGAACGAGCAGTACTTC
CDR3 protein: CASSPRGNEQYF

clone size: medium-sized
J gene: TRBJ2-1
V gene: TRBV5-1
D gene: TRBD2
CDR3 DNA: TGCGCCAGCAGCTACTTAGCGGGAGTAGGTAATGAGCAGTTCTTC
CDR3 protein: CASSYLAGVGNEQFF

clone size: many
J gene: TRBJ2-3
V gene: TRBV7-2
D gene: -
CDR3 DNA: TGTGCCAGCAGCTTCGTTGGGGCGGCAGATACGCAGTATTTT
CDR3 protein: CASSFVGAADTQYF